This T cell receptor (beta chain) was identified in a study of blood T cells in healthy people across ages. A second PCR, run for about 6 to 12 cycles, used a sample-barcoded 5' primer plus a J-beta primer mix. Each CDR3 protein gets one entry after TCRdb re-called the 5' RACE reads with MiXCR. Here the sample spans around 870,000 distinct CDR3 sequences, under 35% being singletons. This clonotype occurred a few times. The CDR3 has 15 amino acids. CDR1 is DFQATT, CDR2 SNEGSKA, per germline (reference sequence). V gave up 3 bases and J gave up 5 bases; unmatched junction bases: 5. The rearrangement joins TRBV20-1 to TRBJ1-6, with TRBD1 matching 9 bases. This TCR was sampled from a woman older than 75 in good health. The sequencing input was blood. The CDR3 loop reads CSASLGQGDNSPLHF. The CDR3 DNA reads as TGCAGTGCTAGTCTGGGACAGGGAGATAATTCACCCCTCCACTTT.